This entry lists 32 T cell receptor beta chains sequenced from one sample in a study of blood T cell repertoires in COVID-19. Sequenced by immunoSEQ multiplex PCR; TCRdb stores in-frame clones only, minus some. Of about 240,000 clones in the sample, approximately 86% were seen once. Input material: peripheral blood. The source of these receptors is a man between 60 and 75 years old who had recovered from COVID-19.

The chain couples TRBV3-1 (or the pseudogene TRBV3-2) to TRBJ1-6; no clear D. Germline-derived CDR1 and CDR2 are LGHDT and YNNKEL (reference sequence). V was shortened by 5 bases and J by 13 bases, with 12 bases between the two germline ends. The CDR3 runs 12 residues. CDR3 sequence: CASSSTGFPLHF. CDR3 coding DNA: TGTGCCAGCAGCTCAACGGGGTTCCCCCTCCACTTT.

V gene TRBV24-1 combines with J gene TRBJ2-1, with TRBD1 matching 10 bases. The CDR3 totals 16 residues. Germline CDR1 and CDR2: KGHDR and SFDVKD. V lost 1 base and J lost 7; bases outside the gene matches: 6. The CDR3 sequence is CATSDLPGQGWNEQFF. Written as DNA, the CDR3 is TGTGCCACCAGTGATTTACCGGGACAGGGGTGGAATGAGCAGTTCTTC.

The chain joins TRBV7-6 to TRBJ1-6; tentatively, D is TRBD1 (6 bases). The V gene's germline CDR1 is SGHVS and CDR2 FNYEAQ. V was clipped by 5 bases and J by 9 bases, with 11 bases between them. The CDR3 covers 13 residues. The CDR3 region is CASSLDRRSPLHF. DNA of the CDR3: TGTGCCAGCAGCCTTGACAGGCGTTCACCCCTCCACTTT.

The chain links TRBV6-1 to TRBJ2-7; D call uncertain. The germline V and J ends were trimmed by 3 bases and 1 base, with 10 bases remaining between them. Germline-derived CDR1 and CDR2 are MNHNS and SASEGT. The CDR3 has 14 amino acids. CDR3 in amino acids: CASSDPNGSYEQYF. The CDR3 DNA reads TGTGCCAGCAGTGACCCTAACGGTTCCTACGAGCAGTACTTC.

In DNA, the CDR3 is TGTGCCAGCGCAGGGAATAGGCAGCCCCAGCATTTT. Amino acids: CASAGNRQPQHF. The chain carries TRBV6-5 and TRBJ1-5; D is perhaps TRBD1 (5 bases). Germline V gene sequence: CDR1 MNHEY, CDR2 SVGAGI. This CDR3 region has 12 residues. The ends were cut back, 8 bases at V and 7 bases at J, with 12 bases in the middle.

The rearrangement uses TRBV7-8 and TRBJ2-7, with D possibly being TRBD2 (6 bases). The V and J ends lost 3 bases and 2 bases respectively, with 11 bases between them. Germline values: CDR1 SGHVS, CDR2 FQNEAQ. The length of the CDR3 is 14 residues. Written as DNA, the CDR3 is TGTGCCAGCAGCTTCTCGGGGGAGACCTACGAGCAGTACTTC. This translates into CASSFSGETYEQYF. The full variable domain, its missing parts supplied by reference TRBV7-8 and TRBJ2-7, is GAGVSQSPRYKVAKRGQDVALRCDPISGHVSLFWYQQALGQGPEFLTYFQNEAQLDKSGLPSDRFFAERPEGSVSTLKIQRTQQEDSAVYLCASSFSGETYEQYFGPGTRLTVT.

The chain joins TRBV9 to TRBJ2-3; 9 bases align to TRBD1. The CDR3 contains 14 residues. The junction had 7 bases not matched to a gene; V was cut back by 2 bases and J by 9 bases. The V gene's germline CDR1 is SGDLS and CDR2 YYNGEE. The CDR3 loop is CASSVGTGLWTQYF. DNA for the CDR3: TGTGCCAGCAGCGTCGGGACAGGGTTATGGACGCAGTATTTT.

The chain is built from TRBV2 and TRBJ2-1; D might be TRBD1 (6 bases). Trimming removed 7 bases from V and 6 bases from J, with 10 bases in between. Germline V lookup: CDR1 SNHLY, CDR2 FYNNEI. The CDR3 spans 12 residues. The CDR3 is CASNGQFNEQFF. The DNA for the CDR3 is TGTGCCAGCAATGGACAGTTCAATGAGCAGTTCTTC.

The chain uses TRBV24-1 and TRBJ2-7; TRBD2 is a possible D gene (5 bases). This CDR3 spans 13 amino acids. The ends were cut back, 6 bases at V and 6 bases at J, with 14 bases in the middle. Germline loops: CDR1 KGHDR, CDR2 SFDVKD. CDR3 nucleotides: TGTGCCACCAGTCACGGGGTCTTCGGCGAGCAGTACTTC. Protein product: CATSHGVFGEQYF.

To note about this clone: This specimen includes other DNA sequences encoding the same CDR3. V gene TRBV6-5 combines with J gene TRBJ1-2, with D tentatively TRBD1 (6 bases). Germline V gives CDR1 MNHEY, CDR2 SVGAGI. V dropped 2 bases and J dropped 5 bases, with 9 bases sitting between them. This CDR3 region has 13 residues. The CDR3 loop reads CASSYRTAYGYTF. The CDR3 DNA reads as TGTGCCAGCAGTTACAGGACAGCGTATGGCTACACCTTC.

The chain links TRBV6-5 to TRBJ2-7; 11 bases map to TRBD2. V shed 5 bases, J shed 6 bases, and the junction held 0 bases outside the gene matches. This CDR3 spans 12 amino acids. Germline assignment: CDR1 MNHEY and CDR2 SVGAGI. This chain's CDR3 is CASSLAGGEQYV. The DNA of the CDR3 is TGTGCCAGCAGTCTAGCGGGGGGCGAGCAGTACGTC.

The chain is built from TRBV7-9 and TRBJ1-4, with unresolved D. Germline V gene data show CDR1 as SEHNR and CDR2 as FQNEAQ (reference sequence). The CDR3 is 16 amino acids. V dropped 5 bases and J dropped 0 bases, with 13 bases sitting between them. For the CDR3, the DNA is TGTGCCAGCAGCCCCTCCCAGGTTCCAACTAATGAAAAACTGTTTTTT. It translates to CASSPSQVPTNEKLFF.

Only one count was recorded for this clone. This chain links TRBV2 with TRBJ2-3, with 11 bases matching TRBD2. CDR1 is SNHLY and CDR2 is FYNNEI in the germline V gene. J was trimmed by 2 bases and V by 10 bases; bases with no gene match: 11. The CDR3 is 16 residues long. In DNA, the CDR3 is TGTGCCACCCAGGGCCGACTAGCGGGGCTCACAGATACGCAGTATTTT. This gives the protein CATQGRLAGLTDTQYF.

The chain carries TRBV29-1 and TRBJ2-3; 9 bases are a match to TRBD1. The germline CDR1 and CDR2 sequences are SQVTM and ANQGSEA. V lost 6 bases to trimming and J lost 0 bases; unmatched junction nucleotides: 7. The CDR3 length is 15 residues. CDR3 sequence: CSVPGTGTSTDTQYF. In DNA, the CDR3 is TGCAGCGTACCCGGGACAGGGACTAGCACAGATACGCAGTATTTT.

In its sample, this clone was seen once. V gene TRBV5-1 combines with J gene TRBJ2-1; no reliable D call. Trimming pared 1 base from V and 5 bases from J, leaving 10 bases between. Germline V gene data show CDR1 as SGHRS and CDR2 as YFSETQ. This CDR3 is built from 14 residues. The CDR3 spells CASSLQAGHNEQFF. As DNA, the CDR3 is TGCGCCAGCAGCTTGCAAGCAGGCCACAATGAGCAGTTCTTC.

This chain connects TRBV28 to TRBJ1-2, with 8 bases lining up with TRBD1. The CDR3 has 15 amino acids. CDR1 and CDR2 from the germline V gene are MDHEN and SYDVKM. J was trimmed by 8 bases and V by 6 bases; bases with no gene match: 14. Written as DNA, the CDR3 is TGTGCCAGCAGCCCCACGGGACAGGCAATTCGGGGCTACACCTTC. Translation: CASSPTGQAIRGYTF.

The V gene is TRBV5-4, the J gene TRBJ2-2; D perhaps matches TRBD2 (6 bases). Germline V CDR1 and CDR2: SGHNT, YYREEE (reference sequence). This CDR3 is 18 amino acids long. V shed 3 bases and J shed 2 bases, with 20 bases lying between them. This chain's CDR3 is CASSSRAILATNTGELFF. The CDR3 DNA reads TGTGCCAGCAGCTCACGCGCAATTCTAGCGACCAACACCGGGGAGCTGTTTTTT. Using reference TRBV5-4 and TRBJ2-2 for the parts outside the CDR3, the full variable domain is ETGVTQSPTHLIKTRGQQVTLRCSSQSGHNTVSWYQQALGQGPQFIFQYYREEENGRGNFPPRFSGLQFPNYSSELNVNALELDDSALYLCASSSRAILATNTGELFFGEGSRLTVL.

This chain connects TRBV12-3 or TRBV12-4 to TRBJ2-2, with D hard to call. V lost 3 bases, J lost 4 bases, and 6 bases lay in between. The CDR3 loop spans 13 amino acids. The CDR3 spells CASSFRVTGELFF. The DNA for the CDR3 is TGTGCCAGCAGTTTTCGGGTCACCGGGGAGCTGTTTTTT.

The rearrangement links TRBV24-1 to TRBJ1-2; D may be TRBD1 (6 bases). Trimming left V 11 bases short and J 8 bases short, with 17 bases between. This CDR3 spans 12 amino acids. Germline CDR1 and CDR2: KGHDR and SFDVKD. The CDR3 DNA reads TGTGCCAGCGCACAGGGCTCCGGCGGCTACACCTTC. Residues: CASAQGSGGYTF.

The V and J genes are TRBV7-2 and TRBJ2-3; 7 bases fit TRBD2. The CDR3 extends over 16 amino acids. Trimming cost V 5 bases and J 1 base; bases outside gene matches: 9. Germline V gene data show CDR1 as SGHTA and CDR2 as FQGNSA. CDR3 region: CASSPGRLAGTDTQYF. Here the CDR3 DNA reads TGTGCCAGCAGCCCGGGTCGTCTAGCGGGCACAGATACGCAGTATTTT.

The V and J genes are TRBV3-1 (or the pseudogene TRBV3-2) and TRBJ2-7; 9 bases map to TRBD1. Germline V gene lookup returns CDR1 LGHDT and CDR2 YNNKEL (reference sequence). This CDR3 has 13 amino acids. The V and J ends lost 8 bases and 6 bases, in that order; junction bases with no gene match: 8. The CDR3 DNA sequence: TGTGCCAGCCGGCGGACAGGGGAAGTCGAGCAGTACGTC. Residues: CASRRTGEVEQYV.

The V call is TRBV6-6, the J call TRBJ2-2; tentatively, D is TRBD2 (5 bases). CDR3 length: 16 residues. Germline lookup yields CDR1 MNHNY and CDR2 SVGAGI (reference sequence). V was trimmed by 8 bases and J by 0 bases, leaving 16 bases between them. The CDR3 DNA reads as TGTGCCAGCGGACGACTGGGAGAAACGAACACCGGGGAGCTGTTTTTT. It translates to CASGRLGETNTGELFF.

The chain carries TRBV13 and TRBJ1-3, with 9 nucleotides matching TRBD1. The CDR3 spans 16 residues. The V gene's germline CDR1 is PRHDT and CDR2 FYEKMQ (reference sequence). The V segment lost 1 base and the J segment 3 bases; nucleotides outside the gene matches: 4. CDR3 DNA sequence: TGTGCCAGCAGCTTAGACAGGGGGCCGGATGGAAACACCATATATTTT. This encodes CASSLDRGPDGNTIYF.

This clone was observed many times. The sample carries other DNA sequences with the same CDR3. This chain connects TRBV4-2 to TRBJ2-1; 9 bases agree with TRBD1. The trim removed 4 bases at V and 5 bases at J, leaving 3 bases unmatched. The CDR3 covers 14 residues. Germline-derived CDR1 and CDR2 are LGHNA and YNFKEQ. Here the CDR3 reads CASSRGQGNNEQFF. DNA for the CDR3: TGTGCCAGCAGCCGGGGACAGGGAAACAATGAGCAGTTCTTC.

The rearrangement joins TRBV5-4 to TRBJ2-3; the D gene is possibly TRBD2 (6 bases). The CDR3 has 12 residues. Germline V gene sequence: CDR1 SGHNT, CDR2 YYREEE (reference sequence). V was trimmed by 3 bases and J by 13 bases, leaving 15 bases between them. CDR3 DNA: TGTGCCAGCAGCTGGGACTCCCGATGGGAGTATTTT. This sequence encodes CASSWDSRWEYF.

The V call is TRBV10-3, the J call TRBJ2-3, with 9 bases identical to TRBD1. With 7 bases clipped from V and 6 bases from J, the junction kept 8 bases outside the gene matches. Germline loops: CDR1 ENHRY, CDR2 SYGVKD. This CDR3 is built from 14 residues. This CDR3 reads CAITPGQGRDTQYF. CDR3 DNA: TGTGCCATCACGCCGGGACAGGGTCGGGATACGCAGTATTTT.

The CDR3 is CASSQAGGNYGYTF. As DNA, the CDR3 is TGTGCCAGCAGCCAAGCAGGGGGGAACTATGGCTACACCTTC. The rearrangement uses TRBV3-1 (or the pseudogene TRBV3-2) and TRBJ1-2; TRBD1 aligns across 7 bases. The J segment lost 2 bases and the V segment lost 1 base, leaving 1 base of the junction unmatched. Germline loops: CDR1 LGHDT, CDR2 YNNKEL (reference sequence). This CDR3 spans 14 amino acids.

The table lists this clone with a count of one. The rearrangement uses TRBV6-6 and TRBJ2-2, with TRBD2 identical over 9 bases. CDR1 is MNHNY and CDR2 is SVGAGI in the germline V gene (reference sequence). The trim removed 5 bases at V and 5 bases at J, leaving 6 bases unmatched. The CDR3 consists of 15 residues. CDR3: CASSTGLATTGELFF. DNA for the CDR3: TGTGCCAGCAGTACGGGACTAGCAACGACCGGGGAGCTGTTTTTT.

V and J are TRBV19 and TRBJ1-1; perhaps TRBD1 as D (5 bases). V lost 2 bases and J 8 bases, leaving 6 bases between the germline ends. Germline CDR1 is LNHDA and CDR2 is SQIVND (reference sequence). The CDR3 has 11 residues. In nucleotides, the CDR3 is TGTGCCAGTAGTATACACAGGGAAGCTTTCTTT. This encodes CASSIHREAFF.

This chain links TRBV30 with TRBJ1-6; TRBD1 is a possible D gene (6 bases). The CDR3 loop spans 14 amino acids. Trimming shortened V by 3 bases and J by 9 bases, and 15 bases separated the two germline ends. CDR1 and CDR2 (germline): GTSNPN, SVGIG (reference sequence). This CDR3 reads CAWRSTGLVSPLHF. CDR3 coding DNA: TGTGCCTGGAGATCGACAGGATTGGTTTCACCCCTCCACTTT.

This chain uses TRBV7-9 with TRBJ1-1; the match to TRBD1 covers 7 bases. The germline gives CDR1 SEHNR, CDR2 FQNEAQ (reference sequence). V gave up 4 bases and J gave up 3 bases; unmatched junction bases: 8. The CDR3 consists of 15 residues. The CDR3 is CASSSRQGSDTEAFF. The CDR3 region has the DNA TGTGCCAGCAGCTCTAGACAGGGATCGGACACTGAAGCTTTCTTT.

This clone showed up just once. The V and J genes are TRBV9 and TRBJ2-1; D unclear. The CDR3 has 13 amino acids. Trimming left V 0 bases short and J 10 bases short, with 11 bases between. Germline V gene data show CDR1 as SGDLS and CDR2 as YYNGEE. In DNA form, the CDR3 reads TGTGCCAGCAGCGTAGCCGGTCCGTTCGAGCAGTTCTTC. Its translation: CASSVAGPFEQFF.